The next 16 T cell receptor beta chains were all read from a single sample in a study of blood T cell repertoires in COVID-19. The assay was immunoSEQ multiplex PCR, and TCRdb's table has in-frame clones only and misses some. The sample consists of about 230,000 clones, less than 90% of them appearing once. Material: PBMCs or T cells enriched from blood (not recorded which). The receptor set was obtained from a woman aged 50 to 65 in a cohort exposed to, infected with or recovered from COVID-19 (not recorded which).

The rearrangement joins TRBV6-5 to TRBJ2-5, with 10 nucleotides matching TRBD2. The V segment lost 8 bases and the J segment 13 bases; nucleotides outside the gene matches: 19. Germline V gene sequence: CDR1 MNHEY, CDR2 SVGAGI. This CDR3 comprises 15 residues. CDR3 sequence: CASSRSASGGRTGYF. In DNA, the CDR3 is TGTGCCAGCTCCCGGTCGGCTAGCGGGGGCCGGACAGGGTACTTC.

This clone was detected once. This chain joins TRBV6-5 and TRBJ1-2; TRBD1 matches 8 bases. The CDR3 contains 12 residues. Germline CDR1 reads MNHEY; CDR2 reads SVGAGI. J gave up 6 bases and V 6 bases, and 3 bases lay outside the gene matches. Here the CDR3 DNA reads TGTGCCAGCAGCCAGGGGGCGGATGGCTACACCTTC. Protein sequence: CASSQGADGYTF.

This clone was found once. The CDR3 here is CASSQGTGNPYEQYF. The CDR3, as DNA: TGTGCCAGCAGCCAAGGAACCGGGAACCCCTACGAGCAGTACTTC. The chain carries TRBV5-5 and TRBJ2-7; a possible D gene is TRBD2 (5 bases). Trimming shortened V by 4 bases and J by 2 bases, and 16 bases separated the two germline ends. This CDR3 contains 15 residues. Germline lookup yields CDR1 SGHKS and CDR2 YYEKEE (reference sequence). Together with reference TRBV5-5 and TRBJ2-7, the CDR3 gives the full variable domain: DAGVTQSPTHLIKTRGQQVTLRCSPISGHKSVSWYQQVLGQGPQFIFQYYEKEERGRGNFPDRFSARQFPNYSSELNVNALLLGDSALYLCASSQGTGNPYEQYFGPGTRLTVT.

This clone was seen just once. The rearrangement uses TRBV27 and TRBJ1-1; D gene ambiguous. Germline lookup yields CDR1 MNHEY and CDR2 SMNVEV (reference sequence). The CDR3 length is 16 residues. Between the trimmed V and J ends, which lost 6 bases and 1 base, there was a span of 18 bases. The CDR3 spells CASSPLPHGGNTEAFF. DNA of the CDR3: TGTGCCAGCAGCCCCCTCCCCCACGGCGGGAACACTGAAGCTTTCTTT.

The chain is built from TRBV9 and TRBJ2-7; D is possibly TRBD2 (5 bases). Germline CDR1 is SGDLS and CDR2 is YYNGEE. V lost 0 bases to trimming and J lost 2 bases, with 18 bases between them. This CDR3 is built from 17 residues. The CDR3 bases are TGTGCCAGCAGCGTAGATGCGGGTAGATCAATTCCCTACGAGCAGTACTTC. This gives the protein CASSVDAGRSIPYEQYF. Filled out from reference TRBV9 and TRBJ2-7, the complete variable domain reads DSGVTQTPKHLITATGQRVTLRCSPRSGDLSVYWYQQSLDQGLQFLIQYYNGEERAKGNILERFSAQQFPDLHSELNLSSLELGDSALYFCASSVDAGRSIPYEQYFGPGTRLTVT.

The chain has TRBV7-3 and TRBJ1-1; D might be TRBD1 (5 bases). The CDR3 extends over 15 amino acids. V gave up 2 bases and J gave up 1 base, with 11 bases separating them. From germline, CDR1 is SGHTA and CDR2 FQGTGA. This CDR3 is CASSLGGRANTEAFF. The CDR3 DNA reads TGTGCCAGCAGCTTAGGCGGCAGGGCGAACACTGAAGCTTTCTTT.

The V and J genes are TRBV11-3 and TRBJ2-1; D remains ambiguous. CDR1 and CDR2 from the germline V gene are SGHNT and YENEEA. CDR3 size: 11 residues. The V end lost 1 base, the J end lost 9 bases, and 4 bases lay between the germline ends. The DNA of the CDR3 is TGTGCCAGCAGCTTAGGAGCTGAGCAGTTCTTC. Its translation is CASSLGAEQFF.

The chain uses TRBV2 and TRBJ2-3; D unclear. Germline V gives CDR1 SNHLY, CDR2 FYNNEI. The CDR3 loop spans 12 amino acids. Between the trimmed V and J ends, which lost 4 bases and 5 bases, there was a span of 7 bases. The CDR3 bases are TGTGCCAGCAGTGGCTTCGGAGATACGCAGTATTTT. It codes for CASSGFGDTQYF.

The CDR3 sequence is CASSFSSRGAPTGELFF. In DNA form, the CDR3 reads TGTGCCAGCAGTTTCTCAAGTCGGGGGGCGCCCACCGGGGAGCTGTTTTTT. The chain is built from TRBV27 and TRBJ2-2; perhaps TRBD2 as D (7 bases). The CDR3 covers 17 residues. Germline V CDR1 and CDR2: MNHEY, SMNVEV (reference sequence). Trimming took off 3 bases at V and 4 bases at J, with 18 bases between the two ends.

This clone came up once. This chain links TRBV28 with TRBJ1-2; TRBD1 agrees at 8 bases. Germline V gene sequence: CDR1 MDHEN, CDR2 SYDVKM. The CDR3 runs 14 residues. With 3 bases clipped from V and 5 bases from J, the junction kept 5 bases outside the gene matches. The CDR3 DNA reads as TGTGCCAGCAGTTTTTGGGGACAGGCGTATGGCTACACCTTC. Its translation: CASSFWGQAYGYTF.

The chain is built from TRBV5-5 and TRBJ1-3; weak D call: TRBD1 (6 bases). CDR1 is SGHKS, CDR2 YYEKEE, per germline (reference sequence). V lost 4 bases, J lost 4 bases, and 15 bases lay in between. The CDR3 totals 15 residues. The CDR3 DNA follows: TGTGCCAGCAGCCCCGGCGCGGGGGCCGGAAACACCATATATTTT. It yields the protein CASSPGAGAGNTIYF.

This chain links TRBV7-9 with TRBJ1-3; TRBD1 is a possible D gene (6 bases). Looked up from germline, CDR1 is SEHNR and CDR2 is FQNEAQ (reference sequence). The V gene lost 5 bases and the J gene lost 0 bases, with 20 bases spanning the gap. The CDR3 covers 18 residues. In DNA, the CDR3 is TGTGCCAGCAGCCCTACACAGGGCCCCCTGGGCTCTGGAAACACCATATATTTT. Translation gives CASSPTQGPLGSGNTIYF.

V and J are TRBV4-3 and TRBJ2-7; a possible D gene is TRBD1 (6 bases). V lost 4 bases to trimming and J lost 3 bases, with 16 bases between them. The CDR3 totals 15 residues. Looked up from germline, CDR1 is LGHNA and CDR2 is YSLEER. The CDR3 spells CASSRLTGIGYEQYF. The CDR3 DNA is TGCGCCAGCAGCCGCCTAACAGGGATCGGCTACGAGCAGTACTTC.

The chain employs TRBV21-1 and TRBJ2-6; the DNA was not used to check the table's D call, TRBD2. TRBV21-1 is a listed pseudogene. The CDR3 totals 16 residues. The CDR3 DNA is TGTGCCAGAGCAATGAATTCGGGGTCTGGGGCCAACGTCCTGACTTTC. Encoded protein: CARAMNSGSGANVLTF.

The rearrangement joins TRBV5-4 to TRBJ2-1; 10 bases align to TRBD2. V was clipped by 3 bases and J by 10 bases; unmatched bases: 10. The CDR3 runs 15 residues. From germline, CDR1 is SGHNT and CDR2 YYREEE (reference sequence). CDR3 coding DNA: TGTGCCAGCAGCTCGAGCGGGGGGGCCGACACCGAGCAGTTCTTC. It specifies CASSSSGGADTEQFF.

The chain combines TRBV7-9 with TRBJ1-2; D possibly corresponds to TRBD1 (6 bases). V shed 4 bases and J shed 8 bases, with 14 bases lying between them. The CDR3 is 13 residues long. Germline CDR1 is SEHNR and CDR2 is FQNEAQ (reference sequence). The CDR3 protein is CASSSHTGQGYTF. Written as DNA, the CDR3 is TGTGCCAGCAGCTCCCATACAGGGCAGGGCTACACCTTC.